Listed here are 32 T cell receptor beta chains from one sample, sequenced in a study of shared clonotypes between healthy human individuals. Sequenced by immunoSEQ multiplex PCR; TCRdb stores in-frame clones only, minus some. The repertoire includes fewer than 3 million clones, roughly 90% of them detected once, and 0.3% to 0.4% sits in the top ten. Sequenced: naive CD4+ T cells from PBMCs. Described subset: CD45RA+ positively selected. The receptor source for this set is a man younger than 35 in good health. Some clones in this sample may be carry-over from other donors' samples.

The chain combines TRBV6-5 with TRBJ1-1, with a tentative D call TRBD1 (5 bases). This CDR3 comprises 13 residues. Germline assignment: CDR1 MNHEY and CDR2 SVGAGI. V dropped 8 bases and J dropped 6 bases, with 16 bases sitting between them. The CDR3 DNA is TGTGCCAGCCGGTCTGGGACGGGGGCTGAAGCTTTCTTT. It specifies CASRSGTGAEAFF.

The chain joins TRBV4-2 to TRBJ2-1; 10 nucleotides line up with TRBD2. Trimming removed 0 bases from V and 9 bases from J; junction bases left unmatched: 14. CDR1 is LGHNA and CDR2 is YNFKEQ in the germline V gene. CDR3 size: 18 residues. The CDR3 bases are TGTGCCAGCAGCCAAGAAACGGCTAGCGGGAGTCGAAGTAGTGAGCAGTTCTTC. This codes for CASSQETASGSRSSEQFF.

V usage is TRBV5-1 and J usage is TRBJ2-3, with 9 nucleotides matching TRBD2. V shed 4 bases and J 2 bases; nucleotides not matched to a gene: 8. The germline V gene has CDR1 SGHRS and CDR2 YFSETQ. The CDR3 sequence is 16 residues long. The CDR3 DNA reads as TGCGCCAGCAGCCCCGGGACTAGCAGAGACACAGATACGCAGTATTTT. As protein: CASSPGTSRDTDTQYF.

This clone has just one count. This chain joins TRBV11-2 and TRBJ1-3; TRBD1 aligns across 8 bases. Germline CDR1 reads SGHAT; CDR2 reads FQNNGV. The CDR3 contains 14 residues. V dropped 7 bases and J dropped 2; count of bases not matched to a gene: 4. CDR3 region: CASTLQGAGNTIYF. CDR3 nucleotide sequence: TGTGCCAGCACCCTACAGGGGGCTGGAAACACCATATATTTT.

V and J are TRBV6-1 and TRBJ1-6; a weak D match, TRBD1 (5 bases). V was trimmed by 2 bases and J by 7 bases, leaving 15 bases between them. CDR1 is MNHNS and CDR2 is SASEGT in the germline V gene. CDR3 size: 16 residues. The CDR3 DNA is TGTGCCAGCAGTGAAAGAGGCTCAGAGGGGAATTCACCCCTCCACTTT. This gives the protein CASSERGSEGNSPLHF.

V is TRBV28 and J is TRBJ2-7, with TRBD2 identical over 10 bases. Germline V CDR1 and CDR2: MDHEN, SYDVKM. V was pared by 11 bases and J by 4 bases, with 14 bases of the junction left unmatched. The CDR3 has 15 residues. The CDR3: CASQLMASGSYEQYF. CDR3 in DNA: TGTGCCTCCCAACTGATGGCTAGCGGGAGTTACGAGCAGTACTTC. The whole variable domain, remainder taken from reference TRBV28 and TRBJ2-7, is DVKVTQSSRYLVKRTGEKVFLECVQDMDHENMFWYRQDPGLGLRLIYFSYDVKMKEKGDIPEGYSVSREKKERFSLILESASTNQTSMYLCASQLMASGSYEQYFGPGTRLTVT.

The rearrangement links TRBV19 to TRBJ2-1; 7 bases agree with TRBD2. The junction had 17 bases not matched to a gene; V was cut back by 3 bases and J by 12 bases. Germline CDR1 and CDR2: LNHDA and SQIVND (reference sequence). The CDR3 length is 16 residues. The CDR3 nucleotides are TGTGCCAGTAGTATTAGTAAGGCGGGGGTCGGGTCAGTGCAGTTCTTC. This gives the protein CASSISKAGVGSVQFF.

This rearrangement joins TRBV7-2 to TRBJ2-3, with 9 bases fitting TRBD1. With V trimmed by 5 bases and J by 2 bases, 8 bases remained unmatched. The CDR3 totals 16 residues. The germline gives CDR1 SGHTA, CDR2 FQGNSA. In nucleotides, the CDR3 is TGTGCCAGCAGCCACGCCGGGACAGGGTTCACAGATACGCAGTATTTT. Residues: CASSHAGTGFTDTQYF.

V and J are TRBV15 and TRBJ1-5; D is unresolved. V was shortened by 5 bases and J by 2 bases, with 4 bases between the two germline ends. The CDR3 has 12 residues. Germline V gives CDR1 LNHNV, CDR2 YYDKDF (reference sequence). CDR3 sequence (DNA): TGTGCCACCAGCCCGCGCAATCAGCCCCAGCATTTT. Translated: CATSPRNQPQHF.

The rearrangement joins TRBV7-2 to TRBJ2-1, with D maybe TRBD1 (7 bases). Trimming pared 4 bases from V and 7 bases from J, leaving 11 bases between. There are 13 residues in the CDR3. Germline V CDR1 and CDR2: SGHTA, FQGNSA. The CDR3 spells CASSSQGGNEQFF. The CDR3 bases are TGTGCCAGCAGCTCCCAGGGGGGAAATGAGCAGTTCTTC.

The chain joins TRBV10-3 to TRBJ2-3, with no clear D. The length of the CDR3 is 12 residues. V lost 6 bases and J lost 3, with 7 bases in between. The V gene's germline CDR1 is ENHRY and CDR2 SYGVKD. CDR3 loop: CAISQGTDTQYF. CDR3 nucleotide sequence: TGTGCCATCAGCCAAGGGACAGATACGCAGTATTTT.

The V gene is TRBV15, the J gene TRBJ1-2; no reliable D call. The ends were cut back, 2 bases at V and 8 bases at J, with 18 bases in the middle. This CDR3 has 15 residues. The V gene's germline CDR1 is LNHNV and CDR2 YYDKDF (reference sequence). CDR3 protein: CATSRTTEPVRGYTF. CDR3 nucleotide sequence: TGTGCCACCAGCAGAACCACAGAGCCCGTTAGGGGCTACACCTTC.

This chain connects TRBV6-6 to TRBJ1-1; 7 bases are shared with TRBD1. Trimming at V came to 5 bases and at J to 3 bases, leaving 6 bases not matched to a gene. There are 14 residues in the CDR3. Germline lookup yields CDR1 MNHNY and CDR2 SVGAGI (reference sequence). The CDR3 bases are TGTGCCAGCAGTAGACGGGGACAGTACACTGAAGCTTTCTTT. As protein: CASSRRGQYTEAFF.

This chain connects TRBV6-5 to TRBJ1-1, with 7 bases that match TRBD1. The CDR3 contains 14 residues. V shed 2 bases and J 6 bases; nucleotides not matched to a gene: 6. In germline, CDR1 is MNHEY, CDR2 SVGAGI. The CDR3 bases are TGTGCCAGCAGTTACAACAGGGGTGACCCTGAAGCTTTCTTT. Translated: CASSYNRGDPEAFF.

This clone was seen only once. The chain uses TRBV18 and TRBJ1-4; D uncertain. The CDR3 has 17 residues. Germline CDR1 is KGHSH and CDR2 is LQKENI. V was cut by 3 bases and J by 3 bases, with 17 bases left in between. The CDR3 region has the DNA TGTGCCAGCTCACCTTTGGAACTCGGGGTCTCTAATGAAAAACTGTTTTTT. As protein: CASSPLELGVSNEKLFF.

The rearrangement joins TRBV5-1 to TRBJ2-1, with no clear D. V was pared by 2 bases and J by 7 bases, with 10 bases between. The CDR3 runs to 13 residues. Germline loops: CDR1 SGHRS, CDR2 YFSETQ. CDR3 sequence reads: CASSFSLGNEQFF. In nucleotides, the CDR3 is TGCGCCAGCAGCTTTTCCCTCGGAAATGAGCAGTTCTTC.

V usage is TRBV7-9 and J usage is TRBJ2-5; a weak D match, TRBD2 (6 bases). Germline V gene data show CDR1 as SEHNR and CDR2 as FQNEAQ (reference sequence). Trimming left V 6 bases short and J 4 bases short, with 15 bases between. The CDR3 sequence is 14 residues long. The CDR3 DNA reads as TGTGCCAGCAGACCCGGGACTGCAGGAGAGACCCAGTACTTC. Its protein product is CASRPGTAGETQYF.

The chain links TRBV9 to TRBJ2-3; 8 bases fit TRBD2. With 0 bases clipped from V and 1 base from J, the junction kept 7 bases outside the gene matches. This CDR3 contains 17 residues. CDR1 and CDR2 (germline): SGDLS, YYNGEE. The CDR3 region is CASSVASGRSGTDTQYF. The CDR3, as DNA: TGTGCCAGCAGCGTAGCGAGCGGGAGAAGTGGCACAGATACGCAGTATTTT.

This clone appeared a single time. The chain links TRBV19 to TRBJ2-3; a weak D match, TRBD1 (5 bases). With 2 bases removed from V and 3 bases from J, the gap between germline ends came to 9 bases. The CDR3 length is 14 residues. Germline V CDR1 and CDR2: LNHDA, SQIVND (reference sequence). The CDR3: CASSIKGLTDTQYF. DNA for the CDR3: TGTGCCAGTAGTATAAAGGGGCTGACAGATACGCAGTATTTT.

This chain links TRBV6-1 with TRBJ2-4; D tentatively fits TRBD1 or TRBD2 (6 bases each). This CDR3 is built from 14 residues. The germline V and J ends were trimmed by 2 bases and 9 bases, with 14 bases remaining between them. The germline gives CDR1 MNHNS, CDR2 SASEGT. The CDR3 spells CASSESWGASIQYF. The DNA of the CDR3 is TGTGCCAGCAGTGAAAGTTGGGGGGCTAGCATTCAGTACTTC.

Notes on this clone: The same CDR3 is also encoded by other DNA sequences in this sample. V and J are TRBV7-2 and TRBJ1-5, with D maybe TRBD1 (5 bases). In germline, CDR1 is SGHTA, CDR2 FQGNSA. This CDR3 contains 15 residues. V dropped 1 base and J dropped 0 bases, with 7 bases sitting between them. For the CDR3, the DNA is TGTGCCAGCAGCTTAGAAGGGGATAGCAATCAGCCCCAGCATTTT. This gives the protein CASSLEGDSNQPQHF.

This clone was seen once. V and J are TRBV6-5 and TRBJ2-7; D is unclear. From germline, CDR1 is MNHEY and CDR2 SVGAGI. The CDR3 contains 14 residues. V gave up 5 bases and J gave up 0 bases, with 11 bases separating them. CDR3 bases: TGTGCCAGCAGTCTGACGGTTAGCTCCTACGAGCAGTACTTC. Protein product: CASSLTVSSYEQYF.

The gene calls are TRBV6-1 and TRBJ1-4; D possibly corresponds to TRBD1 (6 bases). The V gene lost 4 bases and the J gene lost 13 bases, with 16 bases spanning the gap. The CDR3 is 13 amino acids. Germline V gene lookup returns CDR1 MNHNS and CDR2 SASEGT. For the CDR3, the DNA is TGTGCCAGCAGTGGATCGGACAGAAGGGGACTGTTTTTT. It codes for CASSGSDRRGLFF.

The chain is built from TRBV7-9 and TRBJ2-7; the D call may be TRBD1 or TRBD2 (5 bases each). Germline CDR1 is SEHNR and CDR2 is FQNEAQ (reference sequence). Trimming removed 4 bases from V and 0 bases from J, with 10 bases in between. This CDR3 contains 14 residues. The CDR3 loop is CASSSRESSYEQYF. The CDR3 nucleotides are TGTGCCAGCAGCTCCAGGGAGAGCTCCTACGAGCAGTACTTC.

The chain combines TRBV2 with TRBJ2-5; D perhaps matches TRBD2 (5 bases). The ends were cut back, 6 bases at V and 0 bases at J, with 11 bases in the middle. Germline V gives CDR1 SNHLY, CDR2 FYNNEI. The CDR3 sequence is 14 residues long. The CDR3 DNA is TGTGCCAGCAGGACGGGGAATTACCAAGAGACCCAGTACTTC. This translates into CASRTGNYQETQYF.

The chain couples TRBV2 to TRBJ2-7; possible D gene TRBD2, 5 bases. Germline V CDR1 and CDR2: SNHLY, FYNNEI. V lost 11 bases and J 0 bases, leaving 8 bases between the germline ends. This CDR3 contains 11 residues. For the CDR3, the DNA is TGTGCCGGAACTAGCTCCTACGAGCAGTACTTC. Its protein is CAGTSSYEQYF.

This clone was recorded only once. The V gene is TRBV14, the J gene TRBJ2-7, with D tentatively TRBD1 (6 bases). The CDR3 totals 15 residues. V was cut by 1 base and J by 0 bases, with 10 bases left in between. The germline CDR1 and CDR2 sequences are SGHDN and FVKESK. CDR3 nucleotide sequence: TGTGCCAGCAGCCAAGGTCAGGGGAGCTCCTACGAGCAGTACTTC. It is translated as CASSQGQGSSYEQYF.

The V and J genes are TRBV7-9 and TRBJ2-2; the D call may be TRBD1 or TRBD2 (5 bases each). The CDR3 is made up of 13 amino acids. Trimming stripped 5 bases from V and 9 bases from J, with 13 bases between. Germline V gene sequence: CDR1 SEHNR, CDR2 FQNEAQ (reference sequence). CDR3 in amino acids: CASSEGQVRELFF. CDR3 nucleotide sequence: TGTGCCAGCAGCGAGGGGCAGGTCCGGGAGCTGTTTTTT.

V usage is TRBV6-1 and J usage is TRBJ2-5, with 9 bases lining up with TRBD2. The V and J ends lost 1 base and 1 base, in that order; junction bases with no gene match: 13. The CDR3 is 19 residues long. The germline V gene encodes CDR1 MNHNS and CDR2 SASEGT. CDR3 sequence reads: CASSEGWLREGIFQETQYF. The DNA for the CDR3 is TGTGCCAGCAGTGAAGGCTGGTTGCGGGAGGGAATCTTCCAAGAGACCCAGTACTTC.

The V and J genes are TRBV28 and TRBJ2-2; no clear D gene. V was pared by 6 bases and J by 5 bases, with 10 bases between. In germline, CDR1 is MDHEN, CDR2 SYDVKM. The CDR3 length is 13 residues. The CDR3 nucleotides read TGTGCCAGCAGAAAGGCTCCTACCGGGGAGCTGTTTTTT. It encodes CASRKAPTGELFF.

Here the CDR3 DNA reads TGTGCCAGCAGACCCCGTGGGGGACCAATTTTGAAAGCTTTCTTT. Amino acid sequence: CASRPRGGPILKAFF. This chain links TRBV28 with TRBJ1-1, with D maybe TRBD1 (5 bases). The ends were cut back, 6 bases at V and 9 bases at J, with 23 bases in the middle. This CDR3 has 15 amino acids. Germline V gene lookup returns CDR1 MDHEN and CDR2 SYDVKM.

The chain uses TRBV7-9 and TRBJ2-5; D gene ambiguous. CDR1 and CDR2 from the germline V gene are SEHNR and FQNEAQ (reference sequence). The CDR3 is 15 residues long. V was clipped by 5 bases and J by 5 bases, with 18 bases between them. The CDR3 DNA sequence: TGTGCCAGCAGCCTAATTTTAGCTTCGAGGGAGACCCAGTACTTC. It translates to CASSLILASRETQYF.